This T cell receptor (beta chain) was documented in a study of blood T cell repertoires in COVID-19. About the study: Specimens from acute and convalescent COVID-19 originated in the United States, Italy and Spain. Nucleic acid was either cDNA or gDNA, and it came from T cells, B-cell-depleted T cells, or PBMCs.

In the study's own analysis: For nucleated cells, counts were estimated from reference gene primer amplification. Clones were sequenced by immunoSEQ multiplex PCR, and TCRdb holds only the in-frame ones, with some missing. V and J calls and clone size are copied from that table; D and trimming were computed from the DNA. This sample has about 75,000 clones; about 87% occur once, and the top ten carry roughly 7%. The CDR3 is 14 residues long. Germline values: CDR1 MNHEY, CDR2 SMNVEV (reference sequence). The V gene end was trimmed by 7 bases and the J gene end by 1 base; junction bases not matched to a gene: 5.

This receptor was taken from a woman aged 45-65 years with acute or convalescent COVID-19. The sample taken for sequencing was peripheral blood. This chain connects TRBV27 to TRBJ1-1; 8 bases fit TRBD1. The CDR3 DNA follows: TGTGCCAGCACCCGACAGGGGTGGAACACTGAAGCTTTCTTT. Encoded protein: CASTRQGWNTEAFF.